This T cell receptor beta chain is from a study of blood T cells in healthy people across ages. As for the study in general: About one barcoded beta molecule per two T cells was the capture yield of template switching. Findings and caveats of the study: Samples with more naive T cells showed higher observed beta diversity.

Primers used in a second PCR of roughly 6 to 12 cycles were a sample-barcoded 5' primer and a J-beta primer mix. Every cDNA molecule bore a tag from a template-switch adaptor containing 12 random nucleotides. TCRdb re-called the 5' RACE reads through MiXCR, storing one row per CDR3 protein. Of 850,000 to 1,000,000 distinct CDR3 sequences in the sample, about 44% were seen once. The people who gave samples were healthy Caucasians from Russia, aged roughly 6 to 100. The CDR3 is 15 amino acids. V was cut by 5 bases and J by 0 bases, with 11 bases left in between. Germline lookup yields CDR1 MDHEN and CDR2 SYDVKM. In regard to this clonotype: Its antigen remains unknown.

This receptor was identified in a man aged 30-40 years in good health. This chain uses TRBV28 with TRBJ1-5; the D is unclear. Sequenced input: blood. The CDR3 bases are TGTGCCAGCAGTGCCCCAACATCTAGCAATCAGCCCCAGCATTTT. It translates to CASSAPTSSNQPQHF.